The 2 T cell receptor beta chains below all came from one sample that was sequenced in a study of T cell repertoires in cytomegalovirus infection. TCRdb used MiXCR to reprocess the reads, holding one entry per CDR3 protein. This sample has a few hundred thousand distinct CDR3 sequences, with more than 15% found just once. The sample comprised CD8+ T cells from PBMCs. The receptors here all came from a human donor in good health (CMV status not recorded). Some clones in this sample may be carry-over from other donors' samples.

In this sample, this clonotype turned up many times. The chain uses TRBV29-1 and TRBJ1-1, with D perhaps matching TRBD1 (5 bases). The germline V gene encodes CDR1 SQVTM and CDR2 ANQGSEA. This CDR3 has 13 residues. The germline V and J ends were trimmed by 1 base and 4 bases, with 10 bases remaining between them. CDR3 residues: CSVEGVGVTEAFF. Written as DNA, the CDR3 is TGCAGCGTTGAAGGTGTAGGGGTCACTGAAGCTTTCTTT.

This clonotype appeared many times. The chain has TRBV29-1 and TRBJ2-2; D possibly corresponds to TRBD2 (5 bases). CDR3 length: 13 amino acids. CDR1 and CDR2 from the germline V gene are SQVTM and ANQGSEA. V was cut by 7 bases and J by 0 bases, with 9 bases left in between. CDR3 sequence (DNA): TGCAGCGGCGAAGCGGCGAACACCGGGGAGCTGTTTTTT. This codes for CSGEAANTGELFF.